The 17 T cell receptor beta chains below were found in one sample sequenced in a study of vaccination and CD4 T cells after COVID-19 (dated 2022 in TCRdb). No antigen has been assigned to these receptors. The library was prepared using PCR. The sequencer was an Illumina iSeq 100. DNA from cultured CD4+ T cells underwent TCR sequencing with the Oncomine TCR Beta short-read assay at the Johns Hopkins FTIC core. TCRdb reprocessed the public reads (quality trimming at Q25 with fastp, clone calling with MiXCR) and kept in-frame beta chains. Every distinct CDR3 protein forms one entry, paired with its most common genes and DNA. A total of some 16,000 distinct CDR3 sequences appear in this sample, approximately 50% of them only once. The ten largest clonotypes hold 6.5% to 9% of the sample. The sample's treatment or condition label, decoded: approximately 11-day PBMC culture with coronavirus spike peptide pools or control peptides (ViraFEST assay).

Sequencing was done on a sample of CD4+ T cells from blood, cultured in vitro. These receptors originate from a human donor who had recovered from COVID-19.

The rearrangement joins TRBV6-1 to TRBJ2-1; 7 bases are shared with TRBD2. Germline CDR1 reads MNHNS; CDR2 reads SASEGT. This CDR3 has 14 amino acids. V gave up 8 bases and J gave up 0 bases; unmatched junction bases: 4. The CDR3 protein is CASGWEGSYNEQFF. CDR3 coding DNA: TGTGCCAGCGGATGGGAGGGCTCCTACAATGAGCAGTTCTTC.

This clonotype was found a few times. The chain couples TRBV20-1 to TRBJ1-2, with D perhaps matching TRBD1 (6 bases). CDR1 is DFQATT, CDR2 SNEGSKA, per germline (reference sequence). V shed 1 base and J shed 7 bases, with 16 bases lying between them. The CDR3 spans 14 residues. CDR3: CSARGGTGKSGYTF. In DNA, the CDR3 is TGCAGTGCTAGAGGGGGTACAGGGAAGTCTGGCTACACCTTC.

This clonotype was counted between two and nine times. V and J are TRBV6-1 and TRBJ1-2, with D unresolved. Trimming stripped 6 bases from V and 5 bases from J, with 10 bases between. The germline V gene encodes CDR1 MNHNS and CDR2 SASEGT. This CDR3 comprises 12 residues. The CDR3, as DNA: TGTGCCAGCAGGCCCGCTGGGTATGGCTACACCTTC. Its translation is CASRPAGYGYTF.

About this clonotype: One junction end disagrees with the germline gene, perhaps due to a read error. The chain links TRBV7-2 to TRBJ2-7; TRBD2 agrees at 10 bases. Germline V gives CDR1 SGHTA, CDR2 FQGNSA. The CDR3 runs to 13 residues. The CDR3 loop reads CASSLDPSGGLLF. The CDR3 bases are TGTGCCAGCAGCTTAGACCCTAGCGGGGGCCTCCTCTTC.

This clonotype was counted only a few times. The chain has TRBV20-1 and TRBJ2-2; no firm D call. With 6 bases removed from V and 1 base from J, the gap between germline ends came to 12 bases. The V gene's germline CDR1 is DFQATT and CDR2 SNEGSKA (reference sequence). This CDR3 spans 14 amino acids. In DNA, the CDR3 is TGCAGTGCCGCCGACCCCCGGAACACCGGGGAGCTGTTTTTT. Protein: CSAADPRNTGELFF.

This chain links TRBV5-1 with TRBJ2-5; 7 nucleotides align to TRBD2. Germline lookup yields CDR1 SGHRS and CDR2 YFSETQ. The CDR3 loop spans 14 amino acids. V lost 2 bases and J lost 0; bases outside the gene matches: 1. CDR3 bases: TGCGCCAGCAGCTTCGGGGGGAACCAAGAGACCCAGTACTTC. Encoded protein: CASSFGGNQETQYF.

The chain joins TRBV10-2 to TRBJ1-2, with D unresolved. V lost 6 bases and J lost 3, with 8 bases in between. The CDR3 has 12 residues. Per the germline V gene, CDR1 is WSHSY and CDR2 is SAAADI. The CDR3 protein is CASSDGYYGYTF. CDR3 bases: TGCGCCAGCAGCGACGGCTACTATGGCTACACCTTC.

V is TRBV20-1 and J is TRBJ1-1, with no clear D. The CDR3 runs to 13 residues. CDR1 is DFQATT, CDR2 SNEGSKA, per germline (reference sequence). V was pared by 0 bases and J by 1 base, with 6 bases between. CDR3 in amino acids: CSAREDQNTEAFF. CDR3 nucleotide sequence: TGCAGTGCTAGAGAAGACCAGAACACTGAAGCTTTCTTT.

The chain links TRBV29-1 to TRBJ2-5; unclear D gene. Trimming stripped 6 bases from V and 5 bases from J, with 13 bases between. The CDR3 length is 12 residues. Germline V gene data show CDR1 as SQVTM and CDR2 as ANQGSEA. In DNA, the CDR3 is TGCAGCGTCCGAGATGCGTCGGAGACCCAGTACTTC. This gives the protein CSVRDASETQYF. The variable domain in full, completed from reference TRBV29-1 and TRBJ2-5, reads SAVISQKPSRDICQRGTSLTIQCQVDSQVTMMFWYRQQPGQSLTLIATANQGSEATYESGFVIDKFPISRPNLTFSTLTVSNMSPEDSSIYLCSVRDASETQYFGPGTRLLVL.

The rearrangement links TRBV6-5 to TRBJ1-2; TRBD1 aligns across 8 bases. The CDR3 runs to 16 residues. CDR1 and CDR2 (germline): MNHEY, SVGAGI. Trimming removed 0 bases from V and 4 bases from J; junction bases left unmatched: 7. The CDR3 coding sequence is TGTGCCAGCAGTTACTCTGGACAGGGATTTGGCTATGGCTACACCTTC. Residues: CASSYSGQGFGYGYTF.

This clonotype was seen only once. The chain has TRBV4-1 and TRBJ1-2; TRBD1 is a possible D gene (5 bases). The CDR3 covers 16 residues. The V end lost 0 bases, the J end lost 5 bases, and 16 bases lay between the germline ends. The germline V gene has CDR1 MGHRA and CDR2 YSYEKL. This chain's CDR3 is CASSQDHGSWGYGYTF. CDR3 DNA sequence: TGCGCCAGCAGCCAAGATCACGGGAGCTGGGGGTATGGCTACACCTTC.

This chain links TRBV21-1 with TRBJ1-2. TRBV21-1 is flagged as a pseudogene. The CDR3 extends over 14 amino acids. The CDR3: CASSLGTEGYVGTF. For the CDR3, the DNA is TGTGCCAGCAGCCTCGGGACTGAAGGGTATGTCGGCACCTTC.

V usage is TRBV11-2 and J usage is TRBJ1-2; D gene unclear. CDR3 length: 12 amino acids. The germline V and J ends were trimmed by 5 bases and 7 bases, with 11 bases remaining between them. The germline CDR1 and CDR2 sequences are SGHAT and FQNNGV. The CDR3 is CASSLHGVGYTF. DNA for the CDR3: TGTGCCAGCAGCCTTCACGGGGTTGGCTACACCTTC.

The chain links TRBV7-2 to TRBJ2-3; 7 bases fit TRBD1. The CDR3 spans 18 residues. The germline V gene has CDR1 SGHTA and CDR2 FQGNSA. The V and J ends lost 2 bases and 0 bases, in that order; junction bases with no gene match: 11. CDR3 nucleotides: TGTGCCAGCAGCTTAAGACCAACAGGGGCGCGAAGCACAGATACGCAGTATTTT. Translation gives CASSLRPTGARSTDTQYF.

The chain combines TRBV16 with TRBJ1-2, with D uncertain. Germline assignment: CDR1 KGHSY and CDR2 FQNENV. V shed 4 bases and J shed 4 bases, with 13 bases lying between them. The CDR3 has 14 amino acids. The CDR3 coding sequence is TGTGCCAGCAGCCTTCGGGCCCTCACCTATGGCTACACCTTC. Protein product: CASSLRALTYGYTF.

The CDR3 DNA reads as TGTGCCAGCAGCTTGGCCCAATTCGCAGATACGCAGTATTTT. This translates into CASSLAQFADTQYF. The chain uses TRBV7-9 and TRBJ2-3; D uncertain. Germline loops: CDR1 SEHNR, CDR2 FQNEAQ (reference sequence). With 3 bases removed from V and 4 bases from J, the gap between germline ends came to 11 bases. The CDR3 is made up of 14 amino acids.

J is TRBJ2-3 and V is TRBV7-6, with a tentative D call TRBD2 (6 bases). Germline CDR1 and CDR2: SGHVS and FNYEAQ. This CDR3 comprises 15 residues. V dropped 2 bases and J dropped 4 bases, with 13 bases sitting between them. CDR3 bases: TGTGCCAGCAGCTTACAGCCGGGAGACGCAGATACGCAGTATTTT. The encoded protein is CASSLQPGDADTQYF.